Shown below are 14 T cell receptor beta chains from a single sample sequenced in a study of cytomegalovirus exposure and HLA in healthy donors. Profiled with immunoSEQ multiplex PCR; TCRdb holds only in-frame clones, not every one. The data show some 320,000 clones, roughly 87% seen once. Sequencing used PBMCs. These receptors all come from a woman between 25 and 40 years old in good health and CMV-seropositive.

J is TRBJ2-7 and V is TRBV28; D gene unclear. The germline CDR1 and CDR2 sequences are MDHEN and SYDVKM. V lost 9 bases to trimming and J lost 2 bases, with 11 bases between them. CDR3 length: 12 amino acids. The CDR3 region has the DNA TGTGCCAGTCATCAGGTCCCCTACGAGCAGTACTTC. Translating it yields CASHQVPYEQYF.

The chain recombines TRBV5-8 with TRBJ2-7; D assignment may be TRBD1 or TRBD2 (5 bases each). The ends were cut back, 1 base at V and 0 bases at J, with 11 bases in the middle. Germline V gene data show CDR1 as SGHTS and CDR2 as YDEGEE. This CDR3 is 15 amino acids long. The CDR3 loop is CASSLPQRGSYEQYF. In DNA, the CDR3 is TGTGCCAGCAGCTTGCCCCAGAGGGGCTCCTACGAGCAGTACTTC.

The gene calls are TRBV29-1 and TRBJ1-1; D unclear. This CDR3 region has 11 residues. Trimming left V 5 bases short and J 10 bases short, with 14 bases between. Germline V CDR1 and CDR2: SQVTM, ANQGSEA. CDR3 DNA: TGCAGCGTTAGGAAGTGGACGGGAGCTTTCTTT. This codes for CSVRKWTGAFF.

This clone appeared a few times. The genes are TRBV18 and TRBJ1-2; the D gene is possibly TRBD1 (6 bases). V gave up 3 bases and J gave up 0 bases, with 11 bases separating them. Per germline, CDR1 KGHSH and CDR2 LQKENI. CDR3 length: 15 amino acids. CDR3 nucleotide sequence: TGTGCCAGCTCACCCGGACAGAATCCTAACTATGGCTACACCTTC. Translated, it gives CASSPGQNPNYGYTF.

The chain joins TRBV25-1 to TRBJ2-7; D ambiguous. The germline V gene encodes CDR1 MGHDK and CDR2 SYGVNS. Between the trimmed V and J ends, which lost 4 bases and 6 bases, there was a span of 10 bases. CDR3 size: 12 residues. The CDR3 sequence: CASSVNTLEQYF. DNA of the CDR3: TGTGCCAGCAGTGTGAATACCCTCGAGCAGTACTTC.

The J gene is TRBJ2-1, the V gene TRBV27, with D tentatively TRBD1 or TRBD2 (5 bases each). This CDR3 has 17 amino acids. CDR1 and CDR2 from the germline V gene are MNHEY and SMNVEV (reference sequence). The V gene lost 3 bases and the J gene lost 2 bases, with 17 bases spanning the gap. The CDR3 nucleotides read TGTGCCAGCAGTTTGGAAGGACGGGACGGCCCCTACAATGAGCAGTTCTTC. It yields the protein CASSLEGRDGPYNEQFF.

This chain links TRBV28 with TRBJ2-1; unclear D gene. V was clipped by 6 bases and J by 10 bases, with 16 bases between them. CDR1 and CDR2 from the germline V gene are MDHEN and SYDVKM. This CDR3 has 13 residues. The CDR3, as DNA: TGTGCCAGCAGCCTTGGTCCGTTAAGAGAGCAGTTCTTC. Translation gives CASSLGPLREQFF.

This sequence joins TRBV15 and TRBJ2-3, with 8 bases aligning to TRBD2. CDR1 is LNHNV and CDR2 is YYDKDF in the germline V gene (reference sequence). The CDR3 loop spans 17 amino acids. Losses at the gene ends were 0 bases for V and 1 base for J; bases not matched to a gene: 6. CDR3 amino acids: CATSRDFTSGRTDTQYF. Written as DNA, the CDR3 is TGTGCCACCAGCAGAGATTTCACTAGCGGACGCACAGATACGCAGTATTTT.

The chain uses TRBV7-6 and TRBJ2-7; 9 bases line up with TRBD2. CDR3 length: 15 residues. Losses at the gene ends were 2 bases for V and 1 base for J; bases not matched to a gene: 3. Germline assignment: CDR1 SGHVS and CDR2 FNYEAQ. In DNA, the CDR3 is TGTGCCAGCAGCTTACTAGCGGGGAAGTCCTACGAGCAGTACTTC. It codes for CASSLLAGKSYEQYF.

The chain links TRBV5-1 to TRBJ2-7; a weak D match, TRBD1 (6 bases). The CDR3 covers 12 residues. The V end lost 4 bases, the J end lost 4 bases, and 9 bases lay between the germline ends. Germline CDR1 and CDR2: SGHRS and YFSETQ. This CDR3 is CASSKQGYEQYF. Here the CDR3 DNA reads TGCGCCAGCAGCAAGCAGGGGTACGAGCAGTACTTC.

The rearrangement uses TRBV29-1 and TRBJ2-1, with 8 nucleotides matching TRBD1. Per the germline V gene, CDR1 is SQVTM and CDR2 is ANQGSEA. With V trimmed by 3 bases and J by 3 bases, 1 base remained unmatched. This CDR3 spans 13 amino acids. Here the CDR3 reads CSVDRGLYNEQFF. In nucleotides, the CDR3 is TGCAGCGTTGACAGGGGGCTCTACAATGAGCAGTTCTTC.

CDR3 DNA sequence: TGTGCCAGCACCTTTCGGGCGGGCCTTCACTCTGGGGCCAACGTCCTGACTTTC. Translating gives CASTFRAGLHSGANVLTF. This sequence joins TRBV5-6 and TRBJ2-6; D perhaps matches TRBD2 (5 bases). Germline CDR1 SGHDT, CDR2 YYEEEE. V gave up 6 bases and J gave up 0 bases, with 19 bases separating them. The CDR3 runs to 18 residues.

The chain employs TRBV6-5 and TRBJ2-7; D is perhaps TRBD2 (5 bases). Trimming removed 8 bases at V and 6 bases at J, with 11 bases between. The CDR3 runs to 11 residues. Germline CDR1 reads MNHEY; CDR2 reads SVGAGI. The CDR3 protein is CASGGGLEQYF. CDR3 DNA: TGTGCCAGCGGTGGAGGACTCGAGCAGTACTTC.

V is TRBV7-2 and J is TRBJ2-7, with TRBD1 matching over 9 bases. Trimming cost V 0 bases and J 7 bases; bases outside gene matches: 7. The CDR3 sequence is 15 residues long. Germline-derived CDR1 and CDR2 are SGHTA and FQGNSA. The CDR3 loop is CASSLARTGAREQYF. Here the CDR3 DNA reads TGTGCCAGCAGCTTAGCGAGGACAGGGGCTCGGGAGCAGTACTTC.